The clone carrying this T cell receptor beta chain was seen once. Its cognate antigen is unknown. PCR involved 60 Vbeta and 13 Jbeta primers. Only in-frame clones appear in the TCRdb table, and some are missing; sequencing was by immunoSEQ multiplex PCR. Seen here are 45,000 to 60,000 clones, 73% observed once, and the top ten hold about 3.1%. The data were obtained in a study of cytomegalovirus exposure and HLA in healthy donors. The study's findings and limits: TCR beta V- and J-gene trimming was later associated with a missense DCLRE1C variant. It was only CMV serostatus that was available as immune exposure information. A few chains tied to CMV proved CMV antigen-specific in vitro.

The source material was PBMCs. The sequence derives from a man in his late teens or twenties in good health and CMV-seronegative.

The CDR3 spells CSVEGFSVPSGRYSYNEQFF. The DNA of the CDR3 is TGCAGCGTTGAAGGGTTTAGCGTACCTAGCGGGAGATACTCCTACAATGAGCAGTTCTTC. This chain uses TRBV29-1 with TRBJ2-1; TRBD2 matches 10 bases. This CDR3 has 20 residues. Germline CDR1 SQVTM, CDR2 ANQGSEA. The V and J ends lost 1 base and 0 bases, in that order; junction bases with no gene match: 15.